The 14 T cell receptor beta chains below come from one sample, sequenced in a study of T cell changes during pregnancy in multiple sclerosis. This table comes from immunoSEQ multiplex PCR, and its TCRdb copy is limited to in-frame clones, with some not included. The sample has over 35,000 clones, around 93% seen once. The sequencing here drew on CD4+ T cells from peripheral blood mononuclear cells, taken in the second trimester of pregnancy. These receptors originate from a female donor with multiple sclerosis, enrolled in a pregnancy study.

This clone has only one observation. V is TRBV5-4 and J is TRBJ2-1; D remains unclear. Germline CDR1 reads SGHNT; CDR2 reads YYREEE (reference sequence). This CDR3 has 13 amino acids. V shed 4 bases and J shed 5 bases, with 10 bases lying between them. The CDR3 bases are TGTGCCAGCAGCGGCCGGGTAGACAATGAGCAGTTCTTC. This codes for CASSGRVDNEQFF.

The chain employs TRBV4-1 and TRBJ2-6; no reliable D call. V was pared by 1 base and J by 0 bases, with 10 bases between. Germline V gives CDR1 MGHRA, CDR2 YSYEKL. The CDR3 totals 17 residues. CDR3 DNA: TGCGCCAGCAGCCAAGTTCCGCGATCCTCTGGGGCCAACGTCCTGACTTTC. This gives the protein CASSQVPRSSGANVLTF.

J is TRBJ1-3 and V is TRBV9; 8 bases are a match to TRBD1. Germline CDR1 is SGDLS and CDR2 is YYNGEE. The V and J ends lost 0 bases and 5 bases, in that order; junction bases with no gene match: 10. The CDR3 covers 17 residues. CDR3 DNA sequence: TGTGCCAGCAGCGTAGATCCCGGACAGGGAATCAGAAACACCATATATTTT. Protein: CASSVDPGQGIRNTIYF.

This clone was detected a few times. The chain joins TRBV19 to TRBJ1-2, with D maybe TRBD1 (6 bases). V dropped 10 bases and J dropped 0 bases, with 24 bases sitting between them. The CDR3 is made up of 17 amino acids. CDR1 is LNHDA, CDR2 SQIVND, per germline (reference sequence). DNA of the CDR3: TGTGCCACCCTGGGGGCCAACAGGCTCCTAGCTAACTATGGCTACACCTTC. It translates to CATLGANRLLANYGYTF.

V is TRBV2 and J is TRBJ2-3; D may be TRBD2 (6 bases). This CDR3 has 16 residues. Trimming took off 5 bases at V and 3 bases at J, with 18 bases between the two ends. The germline CDR1 and CDR2 sequences are SNHLY and FYNNEI. The CDR3 protein is CASSFQTSKQTDTQYF. The CDR3 DNA follows: TGTGCCAGCAGTTTCCAGACTAGTAAGCAAACAGATACGCAGTATTTT.

V gene TRBV19 combines with J gene TRBJ2-3; the D gene is possibly TRBD1 (5 bases). Trimming took 7 bases from V and 4 from J, leaving 18 bases between them. CDR3 length: 15 residues. Germline CDR1 LNHDA, CDR2 SQIVND (reference sequence). This CDR3 reads CASKKAGQSADTQYF. The DNA for the CDR3 is TGTGCCAGTAAAAAAGCAGGGCAGAGCGCAGATACGCAGTATTTT. Supplemented by reference TRBV19 and TRBJ2-3, the full variable domain reads DGGITQSPKYLFRKEGQNVTLSCEQNLNHDAMYWYRQDPGQGLRLIYYSQIVNDFQKGDIAEGYSVSREKKESFPLTVTSAQKNPTAFYLCASKKAGQSADTQYFGPGTRLTVL.

The V call is TRBV27, the J call TRBJ2-7, with a tentative D call TRBD2 (5 bases). This CDR3 comprises 12 residues. V lost 6 bases and J 6 bases, leaving 12 bases between the germline ends. The germline V gene has CDR1 MNHEY and CDR2 SMNVEV (reference sequence). The CDR3, as DNA: TGTGCCAGCAGCCACCCCGAGGGCGAGCAGTACTTC. It yields the protein CASSHPEGEQYF.

The V and J genes are TRBV20-1 and TRBJ2-5; D is perhaps TRBD1 (5 bases). CDR3 size: 10 residues. V lost 6 bases and J lost 9, with 11 bases in between. In germline, CDR1 is DFQATT, CDR2 SNEGSKA (reference sequence). As DNA, the CDR3 is TGCAGTGCCGGAGCAGGGCCCCAGTACTTC. This encodes CSAGAGPQYF.

This clone appeared a few times. The CDR3 bases are TGTGCCAGCAGTTCGGCAGATACGCAGTATTTT. This translates into CASSSADTQYF. The V and J genes are TRBV6-6 and TRBJ2-3, with D uncertain. This CDR3 contains 11 residues. The germline V and J ends were trimmed by 4 bases and 4 bases, with 3 bases remaining between them. Germline lookup yields CDR1 MNHNY and CDR2 SVGAGI (reference sequence).

This clone was counted a few times. The CDR3 DNA reads TGTGCCAGCAGTGCTTTTGCTTTGAGTGGGAGACTCGACGAGCAGTACTTC. As protein: CASSAFALSGRLDEQYF. The V and J genes are TRBV6-1 and TRBJ2-7; tentatively, D is TRBD2 (5 bases). The germline V gene encodes CDR1 MNHNS and CDR2 SASEGT. V was pared by 4 bases and J by 5 bases, with 24 bases between. This CDR3 contains 17 residues.

The V and J genes are TRBV14 and TRBJ2-3, with 7 bases matching TRBD2. The trim removed 4 bases at V and 0 bases at J, leaving 7 bases unmatched. The CDR3 contains 16 residues. Germline V gives CDR1 SGHDN, CDR2 FVKESK. CDR3 coding DNA: TGTGCCAGCAGCCTCCGACTAGCCACTAGCACAGATACGCAGTATTTT. Amino acids: CASSLRLATSTDTQYF.

This chain connects TRBV4-2 to TRBJ2-2; 8 bases align to TRBD2. CDR1 is LGHNA and CDR2 is YNFKEQ in the germline V gene. V dropped 4 bases and J dropped 3; count of bases not matched to a gene: 4. The CDR3 has 15 amino acids. In DNA, the CDR3 is TGTGCCAGCAGCCCCGGGAGGGCCCACACCGGGGAGCTGTTTTTT. It specifies CASSPGRAHTGELFF.

The chain employs TRBV28 and TRBJ1-4, with 9 bases matching TRBD1. The length of the CDR3 is 17 residues. Losses at the gene ends were 7 bases for V and 7 bases for J; bases not matched to a gene: 16. CDR1 and CDR2 (germline): MDHEN, SYDVKM. The CDR3 here is CASKTDPGQGTGEKLFF. The CDR3 DNA sequence: TGTGCCAGCAAAACAGACCCGGGACAGGGAACCGGTGAAAAACTGTTTTTT. The whole variable domain, remainder taken from reference TRBV28 and TRBJ1-4, is DVKVTQSSRYLVKRTGEKVFLECVQDMDHENMFWYRQDPGLGLRLIYFSYDVKMKEKGDIPEGYSVSREKKERFSLILESASTNQTSMYLCASKTDPGQGTGEKLFFGSGTQLSVL.

The chain employs TRBV12-5 and TRBJ2-2; the match to TRBD1 covers 8 bases. The CDR3 spans 13 residues. Germline CDR1 and CDR2: LGHNT and FRNRAP. Germline trimming cut 6 bases from V and 6 bases from J; bases unmatched to any gene: 3. The CDR3 is CASGQGVPGELFF. The CDR3 DNA follows: TGTGCTAGTGGACAGGGGGTCCCCGGGGAGCTGTTTTTT.